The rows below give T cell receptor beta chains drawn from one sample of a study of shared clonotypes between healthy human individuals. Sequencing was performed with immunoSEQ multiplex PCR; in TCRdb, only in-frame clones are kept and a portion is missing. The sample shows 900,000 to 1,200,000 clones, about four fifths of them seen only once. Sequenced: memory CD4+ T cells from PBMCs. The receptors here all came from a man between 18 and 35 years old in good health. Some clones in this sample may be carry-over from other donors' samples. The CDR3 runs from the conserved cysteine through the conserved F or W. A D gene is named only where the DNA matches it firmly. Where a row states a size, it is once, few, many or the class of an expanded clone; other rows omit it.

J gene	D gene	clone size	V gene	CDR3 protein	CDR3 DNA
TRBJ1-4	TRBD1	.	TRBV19	CASRPRQGGEKLFF	TGTGCCAGTAGACCGAGACAGGGTGGCGAAAAACTGTTTTTT
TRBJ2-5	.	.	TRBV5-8	CASSLQRRGTQYF	TGTGCCAGCAGCTTGCAGCGCCGGGGGACCCAGTACTTC
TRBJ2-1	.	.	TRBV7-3	CASSLNPYNEQFF	TGTGCCAGCAGCTTAAATCCCTACAATGAGCAGTTCTTC
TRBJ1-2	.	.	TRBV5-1	CASSPTAGSYGYTF	TGCGCCAGCAGCCCGACGGCGGGGTCCTATGGCTACACCTTC
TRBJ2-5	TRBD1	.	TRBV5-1	CASSRGQGDETQYF	TGCGCCAGCAGCCGGGGACAGGGAGACGAGACCCAGTACTTC
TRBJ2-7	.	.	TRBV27	CASRGTAGYEQYF	TGTGCCAGCAGGGGGACAGCGGGCTACGAGCAGTACTTC
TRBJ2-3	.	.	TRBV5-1	CASSPPDGASTDTQYF	TGCGCCAGCAGCCCCCCTGATGGGGCTAGCACAGATACGCAGTATTTT
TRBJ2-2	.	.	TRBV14	CASSQVGAENTGELFF	TGTGCCAGCAGCCAAGTAGGGGCAGAGAACACCGGGGAGCTGTTTTTT
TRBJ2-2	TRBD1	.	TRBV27	CASSLGDRDTGELFF	TGTGCCAGCAGTTTAGGGGACAGGGACACCGGGGAGCTGTTTTTT
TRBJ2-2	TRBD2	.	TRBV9	CASSVRLAATGELFF	TGTGCCAGCAGCGTTCGACTAGCGGCAACCGGGGAGCTGTTTTTT
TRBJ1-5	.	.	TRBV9	CASSQTGQLGQPQHF	TGTGCCAGCAGCCAAACAGGACAGTTGGGCCAGCCCCAGCATTTT
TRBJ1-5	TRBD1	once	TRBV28	CASSFGRGQGSQPQHF	TGTGCCAGCAGTTTTGGGCGGGGACAGGGTAGTCAGCCCCAGCATTTT
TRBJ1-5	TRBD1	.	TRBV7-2	CASSPRTGDQPQHF	TGTGCCAGCAGCCCGCGAACAGGGGACCAGCCCCAGCATTTT
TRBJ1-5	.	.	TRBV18	CASSLTTGNNQPQHF	TGTGCCAGCTCCCTTACAACAGGGAACAATCAGCCCCAGCATTTT